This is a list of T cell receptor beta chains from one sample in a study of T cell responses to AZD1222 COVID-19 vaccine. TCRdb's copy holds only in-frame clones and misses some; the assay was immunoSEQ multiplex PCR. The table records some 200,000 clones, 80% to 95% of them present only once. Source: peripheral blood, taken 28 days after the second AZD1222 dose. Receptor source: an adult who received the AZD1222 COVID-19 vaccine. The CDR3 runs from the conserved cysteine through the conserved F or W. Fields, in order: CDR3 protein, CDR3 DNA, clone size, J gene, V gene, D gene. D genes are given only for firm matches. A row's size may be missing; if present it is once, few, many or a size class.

cdr3_aa: CASSQVRSAPEQFF
cdr3_nt: TGTGCCAGCAGCCAAGTTCGCTCGGCCCCCGAGCAGTTCTTC
clone_size: .
j_call: TRBJ2-1
v_call: TRBV4-2
d_call: .

cdr3_aa: CASSRTGAGGYTF
cdr3_nt: TGTGCCAGCAGTAGGACAGGGGCTGGGGGCTACACCTTC
clone_size: .
j_call: TRBJ1-2
v_call: TRBV6-5
d_call: TRBD1

cdr3_aa: CASSLDRPSTDTQYF
cdr3_nt: TGTGCCAGCAGCCTAGACAGACCTAGCACAGATACGCAGTATTTT
clone_size: .
j_call: TRBJ2-3
v_call: TRBV7-2
d_call: .

cdr3_aa: CASSPTTNTEAFF
cdr3_nt: TGTGCCAGCTCACCCACGACGAACACTGAAGCTTTCTTT
clone_size: once
j_call: TRBJ1-1
v_call: TRBV18
d_call: .

cdr3_aa: CAIGHSTDTQYF
cdr3_nt: TGTGCCATCGGTCACTCCACAGATACGCAGTATTTT
clone_size: .
j_call: TRBJ2-3
v_call: TRBV10-3
d_call: .

cdr3_aa: CASSLRYQGAEAFF
cdr3_nt: TGTGCCAGCAGCCTCCGGTATCAGGGAGCTGAAGCTTTCTTT
clone_size: .
j_call: TRBJ1-1
v_call: TRBV3-1/TRBV3-2
d_call: .

cdr3_aa: CASSLAPGTLMGYTF
cdr3_nt: TGTGCCAGCAGCTTAGCGCCCGGGACCCTGATGGGCTACACCTTC
clone_size: .
j_call: TRBJ1-2
v_call: TRBV11-1
d_call: .

cdr3_aa: CASSMNGGYGYTF
cdr3_nt: TGTGCCAGTAGTATGAATGGTGGGTATGGCTACACCTTC
clone_size: .
j_call: TRBJ1-2
v_call: TRBV19
d_call: .

cdr3_aa: CASSLGLAGAYNEQFF
cdr3_nt: TGTGCCAGCAGCTTGGGACTAGCGGGGGCCTACAATGAGCAGTTCTTC
clone_size: .
j_call: TRBJ2-1
v_call: TRBV5-4
d_call: TRBD2

cdr3_aa: CASSLQALQPQHF
cdr3_nt: TGTGCCAGCAGTCTACAGGCTTTGCAGCCCCAGCATTTT
clone_size: .
j_call: TRBJ1-5
v_call: TRBV6-5
d_call: .

cdr3_aa: CAISDLGGASYGYTF
cdr3_nt: TGTGCCATCAGTGACTTGGGTGGAGCCAGCTATGGCTACACCTTC
clone_size: .
j_call: TRBJ1-2
v_call: TRBV10-3
d_call: .

cdr3_aa: CASSARTGGETQYF
cdr3_nt: TGTGCTAGCAGCGCGCGGACAGGGGGGGAGACCCAGTACTTC
clone_size: .
j_call: TRBJ2-5
v_call: TRBV7-7
d_call: TRBD1

cdr3_aa: CASSLNGVTQPQHF
cdr3_nt: TGTGCCAGCAGCTTAAATGGAGTCACCCAGCCCCAGCATTTT
clone_size: .
j_call: TRBJ1-5
v_call: TRBV7-8
d_call: .

cdr3_aa: CASSLGAPNEQFF
cdr3_nt: TGTGCCAGCAGTTTGGGAGCCCCTAATGAGCAGTTCTTC
clone_size: .
j_call: TRBJ2-1
v_call: TRBV12-3/TRBV12-4
d_call: .

cdr3_aa: CASSIDPDGEAFF
cdr3_nt: TGTGCCAGCAGCATCGACCCCGACGGTGAAGCTTTCTTT
clone_size: once
j_call: TRBJ1-1
v_call: TRBV7-9
d_call: .

cdr3_aa: CASSSTGGRLSEAFF
cdr3_nt: TGCGCCAGCAGCTCGACAGGGGGCCGTTTATCTGAAGCTTTCTTT
clone_size: .
j_call: TRBJ1-1
v_call: TRBV5-1
d_call: TRBD1

cdr3_aa: CASSEVGATEAFF
cdr3_nt: TGTGCCAGCAGTGAGGTAGGAGCCACTGAAGCTTTCTTT
clone_size: once
j_call: TRBJ1-1
v_call: TRBV25-1
d_call: .

cdr3_aa: CASSLTPQGARYNSPLHF
cdr3_nt: TGTGCCAGCAGCTTGACCCCCCAGGGGGCGCGGTATAATTCACCCCTCCACTTT
clone_size: .
j_call: TRBJ1-6
v_call: TRBV7-3
d_call: TRBD1